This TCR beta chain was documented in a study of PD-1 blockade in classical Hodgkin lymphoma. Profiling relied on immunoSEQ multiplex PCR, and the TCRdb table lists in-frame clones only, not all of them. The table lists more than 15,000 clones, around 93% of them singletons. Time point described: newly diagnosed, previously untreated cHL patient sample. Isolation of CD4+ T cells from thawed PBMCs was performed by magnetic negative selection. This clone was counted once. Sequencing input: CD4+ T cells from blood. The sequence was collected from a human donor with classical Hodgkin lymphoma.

CDR3 sequence reads: CSGYRGGSPEAFF. The CDR3 bases are TGCAGCGGGTACCGGGGCGGATCCCCCGAAGCTTTCTTT. The chain carries TRBV29-1 and TRBJ1-1, with D tentatively TRBD1 (5 bases). V lost 7 bases, J lost 8 bases, and 20 bases lay in between. CDR3 length: 13 residues. Per the germline V gene, CDR1 is SQVTM and CDR2 is ANQGSEA.